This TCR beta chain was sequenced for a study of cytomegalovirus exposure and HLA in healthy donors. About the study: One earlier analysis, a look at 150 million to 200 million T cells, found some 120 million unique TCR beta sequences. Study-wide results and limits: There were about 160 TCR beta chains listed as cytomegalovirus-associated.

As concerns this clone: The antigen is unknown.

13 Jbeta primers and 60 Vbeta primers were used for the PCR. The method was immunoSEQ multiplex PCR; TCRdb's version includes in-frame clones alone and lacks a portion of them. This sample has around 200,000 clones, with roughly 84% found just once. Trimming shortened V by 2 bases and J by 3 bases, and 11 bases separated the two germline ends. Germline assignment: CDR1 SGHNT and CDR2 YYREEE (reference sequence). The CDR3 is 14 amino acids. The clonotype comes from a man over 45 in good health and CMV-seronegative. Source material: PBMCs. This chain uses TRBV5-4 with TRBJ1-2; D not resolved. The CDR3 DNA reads TGTGCCAGCAGCTTCGGGAGGGCGGACTATGGCTACACCTTC. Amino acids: CASSFGRADYGYTF.